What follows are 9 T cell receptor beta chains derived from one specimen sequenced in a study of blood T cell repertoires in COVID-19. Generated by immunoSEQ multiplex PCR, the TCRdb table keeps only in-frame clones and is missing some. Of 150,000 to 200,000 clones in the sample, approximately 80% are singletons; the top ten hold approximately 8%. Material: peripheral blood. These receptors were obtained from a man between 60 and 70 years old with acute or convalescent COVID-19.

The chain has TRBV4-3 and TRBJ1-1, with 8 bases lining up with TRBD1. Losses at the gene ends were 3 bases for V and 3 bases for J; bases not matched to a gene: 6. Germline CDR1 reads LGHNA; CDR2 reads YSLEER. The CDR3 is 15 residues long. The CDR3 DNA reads TGCGCCAGCAGCCAGGACCGGACAGGGTACACTGAAGCTTTCTTT. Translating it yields CASSQDRTGYTEAFF.

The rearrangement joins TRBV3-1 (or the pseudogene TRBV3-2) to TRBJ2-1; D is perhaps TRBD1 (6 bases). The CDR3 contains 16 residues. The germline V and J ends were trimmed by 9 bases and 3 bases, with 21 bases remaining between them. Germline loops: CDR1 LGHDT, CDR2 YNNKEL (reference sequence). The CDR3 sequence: CARRTVRTALYNEQFF. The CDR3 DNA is TGTGCCAGACGCACAGTACGGACAGCCCTCTACAATGAGCAGTTCTTC.

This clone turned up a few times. CDR3 amino acids: CASSERGGNTIYF. CDR3 DNA sequence: TGTGCCAGCAGTGAAAGGGGAGGAAACACCATATATTTT. The V and J genes are TRBV25-1 and TRBJ1-3, with D perhaps TRBD1 (5 bases). The CDR3 consists of 13 residues. V lost 2 bases to trimming and J lost 4 bases, with 6 bases between them. CDR1 is MGHDK, CDR2 SYGVNS, per germline.

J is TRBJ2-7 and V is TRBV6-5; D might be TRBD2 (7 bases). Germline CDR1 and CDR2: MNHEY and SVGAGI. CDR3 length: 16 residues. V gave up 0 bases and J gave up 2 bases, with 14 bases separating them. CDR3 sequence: CASSYSPGGSPYEQYF. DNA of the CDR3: TGTGCCAGCAGTTACTCACCGGGGGGCAGCCCCTACGAGCAGTACTTC.

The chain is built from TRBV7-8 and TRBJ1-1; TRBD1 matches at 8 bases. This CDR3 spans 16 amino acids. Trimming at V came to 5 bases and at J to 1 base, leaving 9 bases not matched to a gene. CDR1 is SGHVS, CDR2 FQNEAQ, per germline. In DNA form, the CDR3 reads TGTGCCAGCAGCCTCGGGACAGGTGGTGGGAACACTGAAGCTTTCTTT. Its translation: CASSLGTGGGNTEAFF.

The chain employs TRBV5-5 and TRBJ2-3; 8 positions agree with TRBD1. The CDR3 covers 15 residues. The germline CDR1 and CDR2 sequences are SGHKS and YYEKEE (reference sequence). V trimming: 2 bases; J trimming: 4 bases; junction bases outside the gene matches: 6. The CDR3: CASSFAGGIADTQYF. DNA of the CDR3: TGTGCCAGCAGCTTTGCAGGGGGCATTGCAGATACGCAGTATTTT. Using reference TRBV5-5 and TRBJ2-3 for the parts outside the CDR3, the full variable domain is DAGVTQSPTHLIKTRGQQVTLRCSPISGHKSVSWYQQVLGQGPQFIFQYYEKEERGRGNFPDRFSARQFPNYSSELNVNALLLGDSALYLCASSFAGGIADTQYFGPGTRLTVL.

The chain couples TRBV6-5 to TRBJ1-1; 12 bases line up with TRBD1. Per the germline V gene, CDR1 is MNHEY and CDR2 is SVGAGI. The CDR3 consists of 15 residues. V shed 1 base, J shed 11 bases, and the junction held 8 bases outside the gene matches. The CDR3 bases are TGTGCCAGCAGTTACTGGGACAGGGGGCAGTTGGGTGCTTTCTTT. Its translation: CASSYWDRGQLGAFF.

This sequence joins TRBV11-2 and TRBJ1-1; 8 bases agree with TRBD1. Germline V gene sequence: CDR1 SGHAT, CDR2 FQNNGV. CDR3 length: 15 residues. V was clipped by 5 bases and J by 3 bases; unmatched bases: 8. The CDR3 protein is CASSRDRLGHTEAFF. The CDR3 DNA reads TGTGCCAGCAGCCGGGACAGGTTGGGACACACTGAAGCTTTCTTT.

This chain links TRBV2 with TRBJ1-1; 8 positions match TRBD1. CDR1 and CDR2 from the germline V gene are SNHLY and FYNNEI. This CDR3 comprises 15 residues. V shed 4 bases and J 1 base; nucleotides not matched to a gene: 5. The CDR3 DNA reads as TGTGCCAGCAGTGGAAGGGGACAGGCGAACACTGAAGCTTTCTTT. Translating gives CASSGRGQANTEAFF.